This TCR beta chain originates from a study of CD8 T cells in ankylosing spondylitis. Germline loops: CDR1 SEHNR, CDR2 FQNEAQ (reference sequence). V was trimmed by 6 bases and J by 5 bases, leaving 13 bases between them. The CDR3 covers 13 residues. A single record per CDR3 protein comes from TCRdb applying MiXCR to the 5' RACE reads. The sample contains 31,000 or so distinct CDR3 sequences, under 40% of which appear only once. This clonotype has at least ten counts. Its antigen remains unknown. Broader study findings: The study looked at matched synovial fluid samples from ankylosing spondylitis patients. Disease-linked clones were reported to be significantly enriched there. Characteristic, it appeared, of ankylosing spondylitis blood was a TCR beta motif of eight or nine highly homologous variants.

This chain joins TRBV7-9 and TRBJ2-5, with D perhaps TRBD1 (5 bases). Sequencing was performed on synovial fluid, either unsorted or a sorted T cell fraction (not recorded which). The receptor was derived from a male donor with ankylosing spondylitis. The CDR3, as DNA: TGTGCCAGCAGATTCCTCAGGGATGAGACCCAGTACTTC. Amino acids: CASRFLRDETQYF.